The 25 T cell receptor beta chains below come from one sample, sequenced in a study of blood T cell repertoires in COVID-19. This table comes from immunoSEQ multiplex PCR, and its TCRdb copy is limited to in-frame clones, with some not included. This table holds over 200,000 clones, 70% to 90% found once. The sample taken for sequencing was peripheral blood. The receptor set was obtained from a woman aged 40 to 50 who had recovered from COVID-19.

This chain joins TRBV5-1 and TRBJ1-5; TRBD1 is a possible D gene (5 bases). Per germline, CDR1 SGHRS and CDR2 YFSETQ. V was clipped by 3 bases and J by 6 bases, with 13 bases between them. The CDR3 contains 14 residues. The DNA of the CDR3 is TGCGCCAGCAGCTGGGGGGAGGAGGGTCAGCCCCAGCATTTT. Protein product: CASSWGEEGQPQHF. Full variable domain (rest looked up from reference TRBV5-1 and TRBJ1-5): KAGVTQTPRYLIKTRGQQVTLSCSPISGHRSVSWYQQTPGQGLQFLFEYFSETQRNKGNFPGRFSGRQFSNSRSEMNVSTLELGDSALYLCASSWGEEGQPQHFGDGTRLSIL.

V gene TRBV6-2 or TRBV6-3 combines with J gene TRBJ2-5, with TRBD2 matching over 10 bases. CDR1 is MNHEY, CDR2 SVGEGT, per germline. J lost 2 bases, V lost 5 bases, and 14 bases had no gene match. This CDR3 comprises 18 residues. This CDR3 reads CASSALGLAPAGQETQYF. Written as DNA, the CDR3 is TGTGCCAGCAGTGCCCTGGGACTAGCGCCCGCCGGGCAAGAGACCCAGTACTTC.

J is TRBJ2-5 and V is TRBV3-1 (or the pseudogene TRBV3-2); 10 bases match TRBD2. Germline values: CDR1 LGHDT, CDR2 YNNKEL (reference sequence). The CDR3 sequence is 17 residues long. V was pared by 1 base and J by 5 bases, with 10 bases of the junction left unmatched. CDR3 coding DNA: TGTGCCAGCAGCCAAGTGTCTAGCGGGAGTGGGGGGGAGACCCAGTACTTC. It specifies CASSQVSSGSGGETQYF.

The gene calls are TRBV29-1 and TRBJ2-1; perhaps TRBD2 as D (6 bases). The V end was cut by 4 bases, the J end by 7 bases, with 11 bases between. Germline V gives CDR1 SQVTM, CDR2 ANQGSEA. The CDR3 is 12 amino acids. CDR3 coding DNA: TGCAGCGTTGGGCCGACTAGGAATGAGCAGTTCTTC. Translation gives CSVGPTRNEQFF.

The gene calls are TRBV4-1 and TRBJ2-3; 12 positions match TRBD2. V lost 4 bases, J lost 6 bases, and 5 bases stayed unmatched. From germline, CDR1 is MGHRA and CDR2 YSYEKL. The CDR3 is 15 amino acids. The CDR3 sequence is CASSPPSGRGDTQYF. CDR3 in DNA: TGCGCCAGCAGCCCCCCTAGCGGGAGGGGGGATACGCAGTATTTT.

The chain carries TRBV7-2 and TRBJ2-1, with 7 bases lining up with TRBD2. The CDR3 is 18 residues long. CDR1 SGHTA and CDR2 FQGNSA come from the germline V gene. Trimming took 5 bases from V and 6 from J; bases not matched to a gene: 19. This CDR3 reads CASSPAPRGGGIPNEQFF. The DNA for the CDR3 is TGTGCCAGCAGCCCGGCACCCCGTGGGGGGGGGATTCCCAATGAGCAGTTCTTC.

The V call is TRBV9, the J call TRBJ2-3; TRBD2 might be the D (6 bases). V was shortened by 7 bases and J by 2 bases, with 17 bases between the two germline ends. Germline-derived CDR1 and CDR2 are SGDLS and YYNGEE. CDR3 length: 15 amino acids. The CDR3 bases are TGTGCCAGCGGGGAGGAGAAAAGGGACACAGATACGCAGTATTTT. Protein sequence: CASGEEKRDTDTQYF. The full variable domain, completed using reference TRBV9 and TRBJ2-3, is DSGVTQTPKHLITATGQRVTLRCSPRSGDLSVYWYQQSLDQGLQFLIQYYNGEERAKGNILERFSAQQFPDLHSELNLSSLELGDSALYFCASGEEKRDTDTQYFGPGTRLTVL.

The chain combines TRBV12-3 or TRBV12-4 with TRBJ2-2; TRBD1 aligns across 9 bases. Germline trimming cut 6 bases from V and 4 bases from J; bases unmatched to any gene: 0. This CDR3 comprises 13 residues. The CDR3 nucleotides are TGTGCCAGCAGGACAGGGGGCACCGGGGAGCTGTTTTTT. It codes for CASRTGGTGELFF.

The gene calls are TRBV5-1 and TRBJ2-1; D is perhaps TRBD1 (6 bases). V dropped 1 base and J dropped 3 bases, with 11 bases sitting between them. The CDR3 spans 15 residues. Per the germline V gene, CDR1 is SGHRS and CDR2 is YFSETQ. The CDR3 coding sequence is TGCGCCAGCAGCTTGACCGGGACACACTACAATGAGCAGTTCTTC. It is translated as CASSLTGTHYNEQFF. Full variable domain (outside the CDR3, taken from reference TRBV5-1 and TRBJ2-1): KAGVTQTPRYLIKTRGQQVTLSCSPISGHRSVSWYQQTPGQGLQFLFEYFSETQRNKGNFPGRFSGRQFSNSRSEMNVSTLELGDSALYLCASSLTGTHYNEQFFGPGTRLTVL.

This clone was observed once. The chain employs TRBV3-1 (or the pseudogene TRBV3-2) and TRBJ1-1; TRBD1 agrees at 9 bases. Unmatched junction bases numbered 6, after V lost 1 base and J lost 6 bases. The CDR3 contains 15 residues. Germline CDR1 is LGHDT and CDR2 is YNNKEL (reference sequence). CDR3 protein: CASSQGGTGSAEAFF. In nucleotides, the CDR3 is TGTGCCAGCAGCCAAGGGGGGACAGGGAGCGCTGAAGCTTTCTTT.

The chain is built from TRBV7-9 and TRBJ2-1, with D maybe TRBD2 (5 bases). The CDR3 consists of 12 residues. The germline CDR1 and CDR2 sequences are SEHNR and FQNEAQ (reference sequence). Deletions cut 5 bases from V and 8 bases from J, with 10 bases between. The CDR3 DNA reads as TGTGCCAGCAGCATCCGGCGGGATGAGCAGTTCTTC. The encoded protein is CASSIRRDEQFF.

The chain uses TRBV5-6 and TRBJ2-2; the D gene is possibly TRBD2 (6 bases). Per germline, CDR1 SGHDT and CDR2 YYEEEE. The V and J ends lost 6 bases and 5 bases respectively, with 14 bases between them. There are 14 residues in the CDR3. CDR3 DNA: TGTGCCAGCATGGGCGTGGGGAGGACCGGGGAGCTGTTTTTT. This sequence encodes CASMGVGRTGELFF.

The rearrangement joins TRBV6-5 to TRBJ2-1, with D perhaps TRBD1 (5 bases). CDR1 is MNHEY, CDR2 SVGAGI, per germline. The CDR3 contains 16 residues. V dropped 2 bases and J dropped 0 bases, with 11 bases sitting between them. The CDR3 DNA is TGTGCCAGCAGTTACGGGGCGGAGACCTCCTACAATGAGCAGTTCTTC. Protein: CASSYGAETSYNEQFF.

This clone was counted only a few times. V usage is TRBV30 and J usage is TRBJ2-7; 7 bases are shared with TRBD2. Germline loops: CDR1 GTSNPN, CDR2 SVGIG (reference sequence). With 3 bases clipped from V and 0 bases from J, the junction kept 8 bases outside the gene matches. The CDR3 length is 15 residues. The CDR3 nucleotides read TGTGCCTGGAGCTTAGTGGCTAGCGGCTCCTACGAGCAGTACTTC. This encodes CAWSLVASGSYEQYF.

The rearrangement links TRBV5-1 to TRBJ2-5; D is ambiguous. Germline CDR1 reads SGHRS; CDR2 reads YFSETQ. Trimming pared 0 bases from V and 5 bases from J, leaving 11 bases between. This CDR3 contains 14 residues. The CDR3 coding sequence is TGCGCCAGCAGCTTGGCCACGGTCCGGGAGACCCAGTACTTC. Amino acid sequence: CASSLATVRETQYF.

This chain uses TRBV25-1 with TRBJ2-1; D not certain. Trimming pared 8 bases from V and 0 bases from J, leaving 11 bases between. The CDR3 sequence is 14 residues long. Germline CDR1 and CDR2: MGHDK and SYGVNS. CDR3 DNA: TGTGCCAGCCGAGGCCCGGGCTCCTACAATGAGCAGTTCTTC. Translating it yields CASRGPGSYNEQFF.

The gene calls are TRBV7-2 and TRBJ2-7; D unclear. This CDR3 region has 13 residues. V was pared by 5 bases and J by 2 bases, with 10 bases between. Germline CDR1 is SGHTA and CDR2 is FQGNSA. The CDR3 loop is CASSHLPPYEQYF. CDR3 nucleotide sequence: TGTGCCAGCAGCCACTTACCCCCCTACGAGCAGTACTTC.

The chain recombines TRBV3-1 (or the pseudogene TRBV3-2) with TRBJ2-7, with 16 nucleotides matching TRBD2. Germline loops: CDR1 LGHDT, CDR2 YNNKEL (reference sequence). CDR3 size: 18 residues. J was trimmed by 1 base and V by 3 bases; bases with no gene match: 6. The CDR3 region has the DNA TGTGCCAGCAGCCAGGAACCGGGACTAGCGGGAGGGTCCTACGAGCAGTACGTC. It specifies CASSQEPGLAGGSYEQYV.

The CDR3: CASSLMPRAAGGGTGELFF. CDR3 nucleotide sequence: TGTGCCAGCAGCTTAATGCCCAGGGCGGCAGGCGGGGGCACCGGGGAGCTGTTTTTT. The chain joins TRBV7-3 to TRBJ2-2; 7 bases map to TRBD2. The CDR3 spans 19 residues. V lost 1 base, J lost 4 bases, and 15 bases stayed unmatched. Per germline, CDR1 SGHTA and CDR2 FQGTGA.

The chain has TRBV5-1 and TRBJ1-1; unclear D gene. The germline V gene has CDR1 SGHRS and CDR2 YFSETQ. This CDR3 contains 13 residues. Trimming left V 0 bases short and J 7 bases short, with 10 bases between. The CDR3 DNA reads TGCGCCAGCAGCTTGGCCGGAGGGCATGAAGCTTTCTTT. Translating it yields CASSLAGGHEAFF.

J is TRBJ1-2 and V is TRBV1. TRBV1 is marked as a pseudogene. The CDR3 runs 16 residues. CDR3 bases: TGCACCAGCAGCCACCCCCGACTTATCCGGAACTATGGCTACACCTTC. Translated, it gives CTSSHPRLIRNYGYTF.

This clone has a handful of counts. V is TRBV6-5 and J is TRBJ1-5; no firm D call. Per the germline V gene, CDR1 is MNHEY and CDR2 is SVGAGI. V lost 6 bases and J 0 bases, leaving 12 bases between the germline ends. This CDR3 is built from 15 residues. The CDR3 region is CASSRSGVSNQPQHF. The CDR3, as DNA: TGTGCCAGCAGCCGATCTGGAGTTAGCAATCAGCCCCAGCATTTT.

The V call is TRBV27, the J call TRBJ1-4, with a tentative D call TRBD1 (5 bases). V lost 7 bases to trimming and J lost 3 bases, with 9 bases between them. This CDR3 is built from 13 residues. Germline V gene sequence: CDR1 MNHEY, CDR2 SMNVEV (reference sequence). This CDR3 is CASKGQPNEKLFF. Written as DNA, the CDR3 is TGTGCCAGCAAGGGGCAACCTAATGAAAAACTGTTTTTT. The variable domain in full, with the rest retrieved from reference TRBV27 and TRBJ1-4, is EAQVTQNPRYLITVTGKKLTVTCSQNMNHEYMSWYRQDPGLGLRQIYYSMNVEVTDKGDVPEGYKVSRKEKRNFPLILESPSPNQTSLYFCASKGQPNEKLFFGSGTQLSVL.

V usage is TRBV2 and J usage is TRBJ1-1, with D possibly matching TRBD1 (6 bases). The germline V gene encodes CDR1 SNHLY and CDR2 FYNNEI. V was shortened by 10 bases and J by 1 base, with 16 bases between the two germline ends. This CDR3 is 14 amino acids long. CDR3 DNA: TGTGCCACCCCGTCCGGCAGGGGGAACACTGAAGCTTTCTTT. Amino acids: CATPSGRGNTEAFF.

The chain recombines TRBV6-5 with TRBJ2-5; D is perhaps TRBD1 (6 bases). The CDR3 sequence is 13 residues long. The germline V and J ends were trimmed by 3 bases and 14 bases, with 19 bases remaining between them. Germline V gene lookup returns CDR1 MNHEY and CDR2 SVGAGI. CDR3 DNA sequence: TGTGCCAGCAGTTATGGGGTGGGGGCCGCGGTATACTTC. The encoded protein is CASSYGVGAAVYF.